This T cell receptor (beta chain) is drawn from a study of cytotoxic CD8 clonotypes in ibrutinib-treated CLL. The V gene's germline CDR1 is KGHSH and CDR2 LQKENI. After removal of 3 bases from V and 6 bases from J, the junction contained 3 bases not matched to a gene. The CDR3 runs to 13 residues. Investigators sought sequencing depths of between 1 in 200,000 and 1 in 1 million T cells. TCRdb's copy holds only in-frame clones and misses some; the assay was immunoSEQ multiplex PCR. The table lists about 300,000 clones, approximately 67% of them singletons. This specimen was PBMCs, taken after 36 months of ibrutinib treatment. J is TRBJ1-2 and V is TRBV18, with TRBD1 identical over 8 bases. The sequence derives from a human donor with chronic lymphocytic leukemia. The CDR3 region has the DNA TGTGCCAGCTCACCGGACAGGGAGGATGGCTACACCTTC. It yields the protein CASSPDREDGYTF.